The rows below give T cell receptor beta chains drawn from one sample of a study of shared clonotypes between healthy human individuals. The table came from immunoSEQ multiplex PCR; TCRdb's copy has only in-frame clones and leaves some out. Of some 1 million clones in the sample, under 80% were seen once. Sequencing used memory CD4+ T cells sorted from blood. These receptors were collected from a man aged 18 to 35 in good health. The CDR3 runs from the conserved cysteine through the conserved F or W. Fields, in order: D gene, V gene, clone size, J gene, CDR3 DNA, CDR3 protein. The D gene is left open where the match is weak. Some rows mark clone size as missing; the rest say once, few, many or name a class of expanded clone.

d_gene: -; v_gene: TRBV7-6; abundance: -; j_gene: TRBJ1-5; CDR3nt: TGTGCCAGCAGCTTAGAGGACAGATTAACCCCCTATAGCAATCAGCCCCAGCATTTT; CDR3aa: CASSLEDRLTPYSNQPQHF
d_gene: -; v_gene: TRBV7-2; abundance: -; j_gene: TRBJ2-1; CDR3nt: TGTGCCAGCAGCTTAGCACCTGGGGGGGCGGGTGAGCAGTTCTTC; CDR3aa: CASSLAPGGAGEQFF
d_gene: TRBD1; v_gene: TRBV19; abundance: -; j_gene: TRBJ2-2; CDR3nt: TGTGCCAGTAGTATGGGGACAGGGTACACCGGGGAGCTGTTTTTT; CDR3aa: CASSMGTGYTGELFF
d_gene: TRBD1; v_gene: TRBV28; abundance: -; j_gene: TRBJ2-7; CDR3nt: TGTGCCAGCAGTCCCGTGGACAGGGACTACGAGCAGTACTTC; CDR3aa: CASSPVDRDYEQYF
d_gene: -; v_gene: TRBV27; abundance: -; j_gene: TRBJ1-1; CDR3nt: TGTGCCAGCAGCCCTAAGGGAACTGAAGCTTTCTTT; CDR3aa: CASSPKGTEAFF
d_gene: -; v_gene: TRBV6-1; abundance: few; j_gene: TRBJ1-2; CDR3nt: TGTGCCAGCAGTGAAGCGGGGACGGAGCAAGGGTATGGCTACACCTTC; CDR3aa: CASSEAGTEQGYGYTF
d_gene: TRBD1; v_gene: TRBV27; abundance: few; j_gene: TRBJ2-2; CDR3nt: TGTGCCAGCAGTTCGGGACAGGGATACACCGGGGAGCTGTTTTTT; CDR3aa: CASSSGQGYTGELFF
d_gene: -; v_gene: TRBV5-1; abundance: -; j_gene: TRBJ2-7; CDR3nt: TGCGCCAGCAGCCCCGGGACGGAGCGAGGTGGGCAGTACTTC; CDR3aa: CASSPGTERGGQYF
d_gene: -; v_gene: TRBV5-1; abundance: -; j_gene: TRBJ2-7; CDR3nt: TGCGCCAGCAGCTTGGAGACCGGACAGTCCTACGAGCAGTACTTC; CDR3aa: CASSLETGQSYEQYF
d_gene: -; v_gene: TRBV18; abundance: -; j_gene: TRBJ1-4; CDR3nt: TGTGCCAGCTCACCCACGACTACAGGGACAACTAATGAAAAACTGTTTTTT; CDR3aa: CASSPTTTGTTNEKLFF
d_gene: TRBD1; v_gene: TRBV19; abundance: -; j_gene: TRBJ1-2; CDR3nt: TGTGCCAGTAGTTTTCGGACAGGGCTGAACTATGGCTACACCTTC; CDR3aa: CASSFRTGLNYGYTF
d_gene: -; v_gene: TRBV28; abundance: -; j_gene: TRBJ2-3; CDR3nt: TGTGCCAGCAGAGAAAGGGTGGCAGATACGCAGTATTTT; CDR3aa: CASRERVADTQYF
d_gene: -; v_gene: TRBV28; abundance: -; j_gene: TRBJ1-5; CDR3nt: TGTGCCAGCAGCCGTGGACCCGGCGGGAGAAGCAATCAGCCCCAGCATTTT; CDR3aa: CASSRGPGGRSNQPQHF
d_gene: -; v_gene: TRBV7-2; abundance: -; j_gene: TRBJ1-5; CDR3nt: TGTGCCAGCAGCTTAGATTCAGGGAACCAGCCCCAGCATTTT; CDR3aa: CASSLDSGNQPQHF
d_gene: -; v_gene: TRBV25-1; abundance: -; j_gene: TRBJ1-1; CDR3nt: TGTGCCAGCATGGGGCTGGGTTTGAACACTGAAGCTTTCTTT; CDR3aa: CASMGLGLNTEAFF